This T cell receptor beta chain derives from a study of resident and recirculating memory T cells in vitiligo. At the level of the study: The samples were homogenized without cell sorting before genomic DNA extraction.

Whole-study results and caveats: Vitiligo lesions lacked a unique dominant clone, and clonality varied.

TCRdb keeps only in-frame clones here, not all; method: immunoSEQ multiplex PCR. The table lists about 76,000 clones, about 90% of them singletons. As concerns this clone: The target antigen is unknown.

The V gene end was trimmed by 3 bases and the J gene end by 7 bases; junction bases not matched to a gene: 6. Germline V gene sequence: CDR1 SGHRS, CDR2 YFSETQ. The CDR3 is 14 residues long. The sequenced sample was blood. The clonotype comes from a male donor with vitiligo. V gene TRBV5-1 combines with J gene TRBJ2-2; the match to TRBD1 covers 7 bases. The CDR3 protein is CASSSGQTDGELFF. For the CDR3, the DNA is TGCGCCAGCAGCTCGGGACAGACGGACGGGGAGCTGTTTTTT.